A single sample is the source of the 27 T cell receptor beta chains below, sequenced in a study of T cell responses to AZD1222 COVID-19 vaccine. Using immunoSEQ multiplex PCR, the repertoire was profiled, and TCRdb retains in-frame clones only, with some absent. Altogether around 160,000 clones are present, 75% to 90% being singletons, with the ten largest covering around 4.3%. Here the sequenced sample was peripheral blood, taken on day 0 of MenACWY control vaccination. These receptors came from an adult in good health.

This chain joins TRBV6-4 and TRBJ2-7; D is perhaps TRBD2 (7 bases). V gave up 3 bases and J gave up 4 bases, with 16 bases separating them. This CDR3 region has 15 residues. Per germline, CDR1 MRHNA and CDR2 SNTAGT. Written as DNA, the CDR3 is TGTGCCAGCAGTGATAAAAGGGGGAGGGGGTACGAGCAGTACTTC. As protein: CASSDKRGRGYEQYF.

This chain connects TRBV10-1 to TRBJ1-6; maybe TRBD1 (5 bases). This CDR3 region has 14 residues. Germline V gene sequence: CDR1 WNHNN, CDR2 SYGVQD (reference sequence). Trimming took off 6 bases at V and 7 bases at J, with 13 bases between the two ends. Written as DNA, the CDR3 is TGCGCCAGCAGCCGGGACCTAATAAATTCACCCCTCCACTTT. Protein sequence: CASSRDLINSPLHF.

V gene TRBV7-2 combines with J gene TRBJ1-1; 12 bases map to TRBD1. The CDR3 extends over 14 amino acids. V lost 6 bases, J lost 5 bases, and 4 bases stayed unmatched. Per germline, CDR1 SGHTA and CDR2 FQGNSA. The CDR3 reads CASRGQGANTEAFF. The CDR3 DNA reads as TGTGCCAGCAGGGGACAGGGGGCGAATACTGAAGCTTTCTTT.

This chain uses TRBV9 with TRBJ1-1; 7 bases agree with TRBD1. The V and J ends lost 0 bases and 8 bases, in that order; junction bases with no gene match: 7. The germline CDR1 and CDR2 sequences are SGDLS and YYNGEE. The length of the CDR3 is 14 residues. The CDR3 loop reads CASSVELRQGEAFF. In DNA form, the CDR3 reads TGTGCCAGCAGCGTAGAGTTGAGACAGGGAGAAGCTTTCTTT.

As DNA, the CDR3 is TGTGCCAGTAGTATGACATTTACAACTAATGAAAAACTGTTTTTT. Translation: CASSMTFTTNEKLFF. The gene calls are TRBV19 and TRBJ1-4; D unresolved. The CDR3 is made up of 15 amino acids. Trimming pared 3 bases from V and 0 bases from J, leaving 8 bases between. CDR1 and CDR2 (germline): LNHDA, SQIVND (reference sequence).

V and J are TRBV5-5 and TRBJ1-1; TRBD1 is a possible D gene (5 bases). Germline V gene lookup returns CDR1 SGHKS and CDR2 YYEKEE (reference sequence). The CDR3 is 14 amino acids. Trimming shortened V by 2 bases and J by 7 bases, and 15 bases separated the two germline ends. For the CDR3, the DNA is TGTGCCAGCAGCTTAGCTGTTGCAGGGATTGAAGCTTTCTTT. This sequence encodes CASSLAVAGIEAFF.

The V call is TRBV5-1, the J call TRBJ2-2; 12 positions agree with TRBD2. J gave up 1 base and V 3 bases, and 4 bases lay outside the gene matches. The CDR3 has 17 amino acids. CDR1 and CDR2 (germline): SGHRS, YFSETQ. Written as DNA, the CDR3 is TGCGCCAGCAGCTCCTGGACTAGCGGGGAGAACACCGGGGAGCTGTTTTTT. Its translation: CASSSWTSGENTGELFF.

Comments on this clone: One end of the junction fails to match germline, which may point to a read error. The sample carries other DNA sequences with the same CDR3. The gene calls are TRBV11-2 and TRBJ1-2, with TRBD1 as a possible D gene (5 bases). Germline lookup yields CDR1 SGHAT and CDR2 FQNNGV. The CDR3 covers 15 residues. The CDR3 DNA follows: TGCGCCAGCAGCTTAGTACGGGGGAAGGCGAATGGCTACACCTTC. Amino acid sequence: CASSLVRGKANGYTF.

The CDR3 DNA sequence: TGTGCCAGCAGCTTGGTGGCCAGGGGGCGCGGACAGCCCCAGCATTTT. It is translated as CASSLVARGRGQPQHF. The rearrangement joins TRBV5-8 to TRBJ1-5; TRBD1 matches 8 bases. This CDR3 is 16 amino acids long. V dropped 0 bases and J dropped 7; count of bases not matched to a gene: 9. Germline V CDR1 and CDR2: SGHTS, YDEGEE.

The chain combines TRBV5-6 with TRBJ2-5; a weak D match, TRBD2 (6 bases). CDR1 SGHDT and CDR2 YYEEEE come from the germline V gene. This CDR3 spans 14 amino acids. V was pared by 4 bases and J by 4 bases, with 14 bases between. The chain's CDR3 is CASSDRGLGETQYF. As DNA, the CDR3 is TGTGCCAGCAGCGACCGGGGACTCGGAGAGACCCAGTACTTC. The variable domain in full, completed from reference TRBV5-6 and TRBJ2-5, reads DAGVTQSPTHLIKTRGQQVTLRCSPKSGHDTVSWYQQALGQGPQFIFQYYEEEERQRGNFPDRFSGHQFPNYSSELNVNALLLGDSALYLCASSDRGLGETQYFGPGTRLLVL.

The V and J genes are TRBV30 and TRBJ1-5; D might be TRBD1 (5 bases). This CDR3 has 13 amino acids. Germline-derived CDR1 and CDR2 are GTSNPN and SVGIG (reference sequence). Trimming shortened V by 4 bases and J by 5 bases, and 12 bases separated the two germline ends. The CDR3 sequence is CAWNYRPHQPQHF. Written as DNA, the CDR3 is TGTGCCTGGAATTACAGGCCGCATCAGCCCCAGCATTTT.

The CDR3: CASSLARRRTGELFF. CDR3 sequence (DNA): TGTGCCAGCAGCTTAGCGAGAAGGAGAACCGGGGAGCTGTTTTTT. This rearrangement joins TRBV7-8 to TRBJ2-2, with no clear D. The germline V gene encodes CDR1 SGHVS and CDR2 FQNEAQ. Deletions cut 0 bases from V and 5 bases from J, with 10 bases between. The CDR3 has 15 residues.

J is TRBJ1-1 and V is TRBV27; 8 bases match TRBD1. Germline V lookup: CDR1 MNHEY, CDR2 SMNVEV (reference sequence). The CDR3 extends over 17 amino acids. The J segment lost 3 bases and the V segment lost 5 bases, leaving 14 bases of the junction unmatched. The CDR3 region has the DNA TGTGCCAGCAGTGTCCTCGGGACAGGAGGGTTGGACACTGAAGCTTTCTTT. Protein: CASSVLGTGGLDTEAFF.

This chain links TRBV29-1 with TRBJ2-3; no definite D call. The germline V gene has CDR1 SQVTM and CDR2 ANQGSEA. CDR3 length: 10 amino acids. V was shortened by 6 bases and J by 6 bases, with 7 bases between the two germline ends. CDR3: CSVSHDTQYF. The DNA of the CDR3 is TGCAGCGTCTCTCACGATACGCAGTATTTT.

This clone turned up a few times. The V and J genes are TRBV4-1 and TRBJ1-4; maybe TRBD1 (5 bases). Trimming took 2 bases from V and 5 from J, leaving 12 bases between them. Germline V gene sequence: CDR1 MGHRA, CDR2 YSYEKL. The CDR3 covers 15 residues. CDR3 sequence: CASSQPGFGNEKLFF. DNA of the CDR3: TGCGCCAGCAGCCAACCAGGGTTCGGGAATGAAAAACTGTTTTTT.

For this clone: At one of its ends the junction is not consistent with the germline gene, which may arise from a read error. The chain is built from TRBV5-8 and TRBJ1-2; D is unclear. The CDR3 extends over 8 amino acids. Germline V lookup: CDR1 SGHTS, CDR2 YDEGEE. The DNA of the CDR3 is TGTGCCAGCAGCTTCGCAGGCTTC. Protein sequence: CASSFAGF. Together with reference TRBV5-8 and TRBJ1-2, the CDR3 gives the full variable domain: EAGVTQSPTHLIKTRGQQATLRCSPISGHTSVYWYQQALGLGLQFLLWYDEGEERNRGNFPPRFSGRQFPNYSSELNVNALELEDSALYLCASSFAGFGSGTRLTVV.

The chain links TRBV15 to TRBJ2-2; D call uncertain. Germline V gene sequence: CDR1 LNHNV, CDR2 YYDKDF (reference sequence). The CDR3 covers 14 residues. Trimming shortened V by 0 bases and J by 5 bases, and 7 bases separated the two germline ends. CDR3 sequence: CATSRDLATGELFF. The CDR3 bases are TGTGCCACCAGCAGAGATCTGGCTACCGGGGAGCTGTTTTTT.

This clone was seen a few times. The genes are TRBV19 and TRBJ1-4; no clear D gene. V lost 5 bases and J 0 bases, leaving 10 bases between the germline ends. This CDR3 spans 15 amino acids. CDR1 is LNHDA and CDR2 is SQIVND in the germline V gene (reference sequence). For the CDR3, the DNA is TGTGCCAGTAGTTTGTGGACGGCAACTAATGAAAAACTGTTTTTT. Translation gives CASSLWTATNEKLFF. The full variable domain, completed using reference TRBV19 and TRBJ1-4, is DGGITQSPKYLFRKEGQNVTLSCEQNLNHDAMYWYRQDPGQGLRLIYYSQIVNDFQKGDIAEGYSVSREKKESFPLTVTSAQKNPTAFYLCASSLWTATNEKLFFGSGTQLSVL.

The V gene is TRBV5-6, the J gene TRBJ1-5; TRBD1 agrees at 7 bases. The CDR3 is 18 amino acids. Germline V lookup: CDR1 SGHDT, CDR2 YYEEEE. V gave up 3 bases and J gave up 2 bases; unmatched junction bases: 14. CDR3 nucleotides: TGTGCCAGCAGCTATCAGGGGGGGGACCGCAGGCGCAATCAGCCCCAGCATTTT. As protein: CASSYQGGDRRRNQPQHF.

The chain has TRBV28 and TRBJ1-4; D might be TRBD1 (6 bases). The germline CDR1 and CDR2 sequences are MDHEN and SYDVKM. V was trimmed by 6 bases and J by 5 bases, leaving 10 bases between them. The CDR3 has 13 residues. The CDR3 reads CASRSDSNEKLFF. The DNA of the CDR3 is TGTGCCAGCAGATCGGACAGCAATGAAAAACTGTTTTTT. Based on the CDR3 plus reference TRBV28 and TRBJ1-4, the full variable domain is DVKVTQSSRYLVKRTGEKVFLECVQDMDHENMFWYRQDPGLGLRLIYFSYDVKMKEKGDIPEGYSVSREKKERFSLILESASTNQTSMYLCASRSDSNEKLFFGSGTQLSVL.

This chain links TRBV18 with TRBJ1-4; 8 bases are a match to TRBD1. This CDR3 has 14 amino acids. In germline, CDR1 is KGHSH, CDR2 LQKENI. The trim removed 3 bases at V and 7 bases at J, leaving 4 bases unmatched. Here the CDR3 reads CASSPNRGTEKLFF. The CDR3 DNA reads TGTGCCAGCTCACCTAACAGGGGGACTGAAAAACTGTTTTTT.

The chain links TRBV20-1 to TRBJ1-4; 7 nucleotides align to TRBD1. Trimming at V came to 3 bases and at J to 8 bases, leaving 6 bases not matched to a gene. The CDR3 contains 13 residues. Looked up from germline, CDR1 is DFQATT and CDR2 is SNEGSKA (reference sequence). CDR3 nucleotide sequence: TGCAGTGCTAGTAAGGGACAGCTCGAAAAACTGTTTTTT. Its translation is CSASKGQLEKLFF.

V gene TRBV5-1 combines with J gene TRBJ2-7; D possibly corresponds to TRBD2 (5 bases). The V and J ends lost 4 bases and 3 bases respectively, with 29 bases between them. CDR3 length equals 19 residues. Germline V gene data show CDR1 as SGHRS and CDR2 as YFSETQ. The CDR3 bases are TGCGCCAGCAGCGGAGGTGTCTTGACCTTGGTTACGGGCCTCTACGAGCAGTACTTC. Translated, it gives CASSGGVLTLVTGLYEQYF.

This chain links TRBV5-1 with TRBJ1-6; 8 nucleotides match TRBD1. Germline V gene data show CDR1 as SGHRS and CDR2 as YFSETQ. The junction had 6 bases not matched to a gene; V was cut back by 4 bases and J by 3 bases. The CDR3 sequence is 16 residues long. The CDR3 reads CASSRQGQGYNSPLHF. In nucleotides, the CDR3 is TGCGCCAGCAGCCGGCAAGGACAGGGCTATAATTCACCCCTCCACTTT.

CDR3 nucleotide sequence: TGTGCCAGCCGGGACAGGGTGAACACCGGGGAGCTGTTTTTT. Its translation is CASRDRVNTGELFF. The rearrangement uses TRBV21-1 and TRBJ2-2; the D call of TRBD1 is as the table states it, not checked on the DNA. TRBV21-1 is a known pseudogene. CDR3 length: 14 amino acids.

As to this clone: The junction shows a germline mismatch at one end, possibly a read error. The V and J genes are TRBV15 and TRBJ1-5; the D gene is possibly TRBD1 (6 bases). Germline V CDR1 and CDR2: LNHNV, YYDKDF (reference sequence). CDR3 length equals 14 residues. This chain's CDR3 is CATSRAGGLQLQHF. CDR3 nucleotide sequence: TGTGCCACCAGCAGAGCGGGGGGCCTACAGCTCCAGCATTTT.

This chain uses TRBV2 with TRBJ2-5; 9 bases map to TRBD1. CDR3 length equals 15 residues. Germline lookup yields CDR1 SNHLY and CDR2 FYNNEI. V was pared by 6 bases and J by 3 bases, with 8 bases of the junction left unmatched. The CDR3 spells CASRRDRAKKETQYF. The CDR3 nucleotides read TGTGCCAGCAGGAGGGACAGGGCCAAAAAAGAGACCCAGTACTTC.